Below are 23 T cell receptor beta chains sequenced from a single sample in a study of T cell changes during pregnancy in multiple sclerosis. Repertoires were generated with immunoSEQ multiplex PCR, while TCRdb's copy carries only in-frame clones and drops some. This table has 75,000 to 95,000 clones, 75% to 95% appearing once. The specimen was peripheral blood, collected in the first trimester of pregnancy. The receptors derive from a female donor in good health, enrolled as a control in a pregnancy study.

The rearrangement uses TRBV7-9 and TRBJ1-4; D is uncertain. The CDR3 contains 15 residues. Trimming took 5 bases from V and 0 from J, leaving 10 bases between them. CDR1 is SEHNR and CDR2 is FQNEAQ in the germline V gene (reference sequence). The CDR3 sequence: CASSPGESTNEKLFF. DNA of the CDR3: TGTGCCAGCAGCCCTGGAGAGTCAACTAATGAAAAACTGTTTTTT. The variable domain in full, with the rest retrieved from reference TRBV7-9 and TRBJ1-4, is DTGVSQNPRHKITKRGQNVTFRCDPISEHNRLYWYRQTLGQGPEFLTYFQNEAQLEKSRLLSDRFSAERPKGSFSTLEIQRTEQGDSAMYLCASSPGESTNEKLFFGSGTQLSVL.

This clone has just a few counts. V and J are TRBV13 and TRBJ2-7; no definite D call. CDR1 is PRHDT, CDR2 FYEKMQ, per germline (reference sequence). The germline V and J ends were trimmed by 5 bases and 4 bases, with 15 bases remaining between them. The CDR3 has 14 amino acids. The CDR3: CASSPRQDRYEQYF. The DNA for the CDR3 is TGTGCCAGCAGCCCCCGGCAGGATAGGTACGAGCAGTACTTC.

This chain uses TRBV18 with TRBJ1-1; 7 bases align to TRBD1. Germline V gene sequence: CDR1 KGHSH, CDR2 LQKENI. The CDR3 is made up of 14 amino acids. Unmatched junction bases numbered 3, after V lost 0 bases and J lost 5 bases. The CDR3 sequence: CASSPPGTATEAFF. The CDR3 DNA reads as TGTGCCAGCTCACCACCCGGGACAGCAACTGAAGCTTTCTTT.

This clone occurred a few times. The genes are TRBV9 and TRBJ2-1, with 14 positions matching TRBD2. Germline loops: CDR1 SGDLS, CDR2 YYNGEE. The CDR3 is 18 amino acids. V shed 1 base and J 5 bases; nucleotides not matched to a gene: 8. CDR3 loop: CASSVPGTSGGLNNEQFF. The CDR3, as DNA: TGTGCCAGCAGCGTACCAGGGACTAGCGGGGGCCTGAACAATGAGCAGTTCTTC.

The chain couples TRBV5-4 to TRBJ2-7; 7 bases agree with TRBD2. This CDR3 is built from 15 residues. Germline V gene lookup returns CDR1 SGHNT and CDR2 YYREEE (reference sequence). The junction had 11 bases not matched to a gene; V was cut back by 2 bases and J by 6 bases. CDR3 loop: CASSLRRAGVGEQYF. CDR3 nucleotides: TGTGCCAGCAGCTTACGGAGGGCGGGGGTTGGCGAGCAGTACTTC.

The V and J genes are TRBV30 and TRBJ2-3, with 7 bases lining up with TRBD1. CDR3 length: 15 residues. CDR1 and CDR2 (germline): GTSNPN, SVGIG (reference sequence). The trim removed 4 bases at V and 5 bases at J, leaving 12 bases unmatched. DNA of the CDR3: TGTGCCTGGACGAAAGGTGGGACAGCTGGAGATACGCAGTATTTT. It specifies CAWTKGGTAGDTQYF.

The V and J genes are TRBV7-9 and TRBJ2-1; TRBD2 aligns across 15 bases. The germline V gene has CDR1 SEHNR and CDR2 FQNEAQ (reference sequence). V was clipped by 5 bases and J by 10 bases; unmatched bases: 12. This CDR3 spans 17 amino acids. As DNA, the CDR3 is TGTGCCAGCAGCCCCCTCGGACTAGCGGGGGGGCAGGGGGAGCAGTTCTTC. This sequence encodes CASSPLGLAGGQGEQFF.

This chain connects TRBV9 to TRBJ2-2; D is possibly TRBD2 (5 bases). Per germline, CDR1 SGDLS and CDR2 YYNGEE. The ends were cut back, 3 bases at V and 0 bases at J, with 9 bases in the middle. This CDR3 comprises 15 residues. The CDR3 loop is CASSDRDANTGELFF. The DNA of the CDR3 is TGTGCCAGCAGCGACCGGGATGCGAACACCGGGGAGCTGTTTTTT.

V gene TRBV27 combines with J gene TRBJ2-7, with unresolved D. This CDR3 spans 11 amino acids. The germline V and J ends were trimmed by 3 bases and 3 bases, with 3 bases remaining between them. Germline assignment: CDR1 MNHEY and CDR2 SMNVEV (reference sequence). The CDR3 reads CASSFIYEQYF. CDR3 sequence (DNA): TGTGCCAGCAGTTTCATCTACGAGCAGTACTTC.

The rearrangement uses TRBV13 and TRBJ2-1; D might be TRBD2 (7 bases). Germline loops: CDR1 PRHDT, CDR2 FYEKMQ (reference sequence). The V end was cut by 2 bases, the J end by 8 bases, with 16 bases between. There are 15 residues in the CDR3. CDR3 sequence: CASSLRGGASDEQFF. Written as DNA, the CDR3 is TGTGCCAGCAGCTTAAGAGGGGGGGCCTCGGATGAGCAGTTCTTC. Filled out from reference TRBV13 and TRBJ2-1, the complete variable domain reads AAGVIQSPRHLIKEKRETATLKCYPIPRHDTVYWYQQGPGQDPQFLISFYEKMQSDKGSIPDRFSAQQFSDYHSELNMSSLELGDSALYFCASSLRGGASDEQFFGPGTRLTVL.

The chain has TRBV5-5 and TRBJ1-5; no definite D call. The ends were cut back, 4 bases at V and 0 bases at J, with 8 bases in the middle. This CDR3 comprises 14 residues. CDR1 SGHKS and CDR2 YYEKEE come from the germline V gene (reference sequence). The CDR3 sequence is CASSHGSSNQPQHF. DNA for the CDR3: TGTGCCAGCAGCCACGGGAGTAGCAATCAGCCCCAGCATTTT.

V gene TRBV4-2 combines with J gene TRBJ1-6; 8 bases agree with TRBD1. Germline V gene sequence: CDR1 LGHNA, CDR2 YNFKEQ. The V segment lost 0 bases and the J segment 8 bases; nucleotides outside the gene matches: 3. There are 15 residues in the CDR3. CDR3 bases: TGTGCCAGCAGCCAAGACCACAGGGGGGATTCACCCCTCCACTTT. Translating it yields CASSQDHRGDSPLHF.

This clone was found once. The V call is TRBV18, the J call TRBJ2-7; TRBD2 might be the D (6 bases). V was shortened by 3 bases and J by 3 bases, with 6 bases between the two germline ends. The CDR3 totals 12 residues. The germline gives CDR1 KGHSH, CDR2 LQKENI. Here the CDR3 reads CASSPGGYEQYF. The CDR3, as DNA: TGTGCCAGCTCACCGGGAGGCTACGAGCAGTACTTC. Together with reference TRBV18 and TRBJ2-7, the CDR3 gives the full variable domain: NAGVMQNPRHLVRRRGQEARLRCSPMKGHSHVYWYRQLPEEGLKFMVYLQKENIIDESGMPKERFSAEFPKEGPSILRIQQVVRGDSAAYFCASSPGGYEQYFGPGTRLTVT.

V is TRBV5-6 and J is TRBJ1-1, with 7 bases lining up with TRBD1. This CDR3 has 15 amino acids. V shed 4 bases and J 1 base; nucleotides not matched to a gene: 7. Per the germline V gene, CDR1 is SGHDT and CDR2 is YYEEEE. CDR3 bases: TGTGCCAGCAGCATCAGAGCAGGGGGGAACACTGAAGCTTTCTTT. Its translation: CASSIRAGGNTEAFF.

The V call is TRBV18, the J call TRBJ1-5; the D gene is possibly TRBD1 (5 bases). The V gene lost 5 bases and the J gene lost 2 bases, with 13 bases spanning the gap. Germline CDR1 KGHSH, CDR2 LQKENI. CDR3 length: 15 amino acids. The CDR3 region has the DNA TGTGCCAGCTCAGCGCAGGGATTTGGCAATCAGCCCCAGCATTTT. Protein: CASSAQGFGNQPQHF. The whole variable domain, filled in from reference TRBV18 and TRBJ1-5, reads NAGVMQNPRHLVRRRGQEARLRCSPMKGHSHVYWYRQLPEEGLKFMVYLQKENIIDESGMPKERFSAEFPKEGPSILRIQQVVRGDSAAYFCASSAQGFGNQPQHFGDGTRLSIL.

This clone was seen once. The chain links TRBV6-5 to TRBJ1-5; the match to TRBD1 covers 7 bases. CDR3 length: 14 amino acids. The V gene's germline CDR1 is MNHEY and CDR2 SVGAGI. Germline trimming cut 6 bases from V and 3 bases from J; bases unmatched to any gene: 5. The CDR3 spells CASSRDRVNQPQHF. The CDR3 DNA sequence: TGTGCCAGCAGCCGCGACAGGGTCAATCAGCCCCAGCATTTT.

The chain carries TRBV27 and TRBJ2-5; perhaps TRBD2 as D (7 bases). The CDR3 consists of 14 residues. With 8 bases removed from V and 4 bases from J, the gap between germline ends came to 17 bases. Per germline, CDR1 MNHEY and CDR2 SMNVEV (reference sequence). The CDR3 sequence: CASSPGRGTETQYF. CDR3 in DNA: TGTGCCAGCTCCCCTGGGAGGGGGACAGAGACCCAGTACTTC.

The gene calls are TRBV7-9 and TRBJ1-2; D remains unclear. Germline assignment: CDR1 SEHNR and CDR2 FQNEAQ (reference sequence). The CDR3 loop spans 12 amino acids. Trimming pared 7 bases from V and 8 bases from J, leaving 14 bases between. The CDR3 sequence: CASTTHPGGYTF. The CDR3 DNA reads TGTGCCAGCACCACCCACCCGGGAGGCTACACCTTC.

This CDR3 reads CASSQDQGGGGAGANVLTF. CDR3 coding DNA: TGCGCCAGCAGCCAAGATCAGGGTGGGGGGGGCGCTGGGGCCAACGTCCTGACTTTC. This chain joins TRBV4-3 and TRBJ2-6; the D gene is possibly TRBD2 (7 bases). This CDR3 comprises 19 residues. The germline V gene encodes CDR1 LGHNA and CDR2 YSLEER. V gave up 0 bases and J gave up 2 bases, with 17 bases separating them.

The chain links TRBV6-1 to TRBJ2-2; D is perhaps TRBD2 (7 bases). This CDR3 spans 14 amino acids. Germline V CDR1 and CDR2: MNHNS, SASEGT. Trimming pared 6 bases from V and 3 bases from J, leaving 11 bases between. Here the CDR3 DNA reads TGTGCCAGCAGGGCGGGGGCCGACACCGGGGAGCTGTTTTTT. Protein: CASRAGADTGELFF.

The chain is built from TRBV5-1 and TRBJ2-3; D gene uncertain. The germline gives CDR1 SGHRS, CDR2 YFSETQ. The V end was cut by 0 bases, the J end by 4 bases, with 9 bases between. The CDR3 runs to 14 residues. Here the CDR3 reads CASSLVGSPDTQYF. CDR3 DNA sequence: TGCGCCAGCAGCTTGGTGGGCAGCCCAGATACGCAGTATTTT.

V and J are TRBV18 and TRBJ1-1; D remains ambiguous. V lost 6 bases to trimming and J lost 1 base, with 9 bases between them. This CDR3 comprises 13 residues. Germline CDR1 and CDR2: KGHSH and LQKENI. The CDR3, as DNA: TGTGCCAGCTCCTCCCTCCCGAACACTGAAGCTTTCTTT. Its protein is CASSSLPNTEAFF.

The chain has TRBV5-8 and TRBJ2-1, with 7 nucleotides matching TRBD1. The V gene end was trimmed by 2 bases and the J gene end by 4 bases; junction bases not matched to a gene: 6. The germline V gene has CDR1 SGHTS and CDR2 YDEGEE. CDR3 size: 15 residues. The CDR3 loop reads CASSLTGARYNEQFF. In DNA, the CDR3 is TGTGCCAGCAGCTTAACAGGGGCCCGTTACAATGAGCAGTTCTTC.